The 5 T cell receptor beta chains presented below share a single source sample, sequenced in a study of T-cell memory formation after mild COVID-19. TCRdb analysed the 5' RACE reads with MiXCR anew, one entry per CDR3 protein. The sample lists about 15,000 distinct CDR3 sequences, 20% to 25% occurring once. The specimen was PBMCs or a T cell subset sorted from them (not recorded which). The receptors derive from a man aged 18-30 years who had mild COVID-19 (a few samples of this study predate the infection). Cell type and time point are not known.

This clonotype was picked up many times. The DNA of the CDR3 is TGCGCCAGCAGCTGGGGGACAGGGCGGAATCAGCCCCAGCATTTT. Residues: CASSWGTGRNQPQHF. The rearrangement links TRBV5-1 to TRBJ1-5; 9 nucleotides align to TRBD1. J was trimmed by 4 bases and V by 3 bases; bases with no gene match: 5. Germline V CDR1 and CDR2: SGHRS, YFSETQ. This CDR3 is built from 15 residues.

This clonotype appeared many times. The CDR3 reads CASSPARTGIINEQFF. The CDR3 DNA is TGTGCCAGCAGCCCGGCAAGGACAGGGATCATCAATGAGCAGTTCTTC. The chain has TRBV7-9 and TRBJ2-1; TRBD1 aligns across 8 bases. CDR1 and CDR2 from the germline V gene are SEHNR and FQNEAQ (reference sequence). The CDR3 contains 16 residues. Losses at the gene ends were 5 bases for V and 6 bases for J; bases not matched to a gene: 12.

This clonotype showed up many times. This chain connects TRBV4-1 to TRBJ2-1, with D hard to call. The CDR3 covers 14 residues. Germline CDR1 reads MGHRA; CDR2 reads YSYEKL. V lost 3 bases and J 4 bases, leaving 10 bases between the germline ends. CDR3 coding DNA: TGCGCCAGCAGCCAGAGTAGAATTTACAATGAGCAGTTCTTC. Translation gives CASSQSRIYNEQFF.

This clonotype was seen many times. The chain uses TRBV7-2 and TRBJ2-3, with D possibly matching TRBD1 (6 bases). The germline V gene encodes CDR1 SGHTA and CDR2 FQGNSA. V lost 6 bases and J 0 bases, leaving 13 bases between the germline ends. CDR3 length: 15 amino acids. Here the CDR3 reads CASRQGQFSTDTQYF. As DNA, the CDR3 is TGTGCCAGCAGACAAGGACAGTTTAGCACAGATACGCAGTATTTT. The full variable domain, rest sourced from reference TRBV7-2 and TRBJ2-3, is GAGVSQSPSNKVTEKGKDVELRCDPISGHTALYWYRQSLGQGLEFLIYFQGNSAPDKSGLPSDRFSAERTGGSVSTLTIQRTQQEDSAVYLCASRQGQFSTDTQYFGPGTRLTVL.

This clonotype was detected ten times or more. The V gene is TRBV6-2 or TRBV6-3, the J gene TRBJ2-3; D is unclear. This CDR3 is 12 amino acids long. Trimming took off 1 base at V and 4 bases at J, with 3 bases between the two ends. CDR1 and CDR2 (germline): MNHEY, SVGEGT. CDR3 DNA sequence: TGTGCCAGCAGTTACTTTGCAGATACGCAGTATTTT. Protein: CASSYFADTQYF.